Presented here are 14 T cell receptor beta chains from one specimen sequenced in a study of blood T cells in healthy people across ages. A J-beta primer mix and a sample-barcoded 5' primer were used in a second PCR of roughly 6 to 12 cycles. TCRdb re-called the 5' RACE reads with MiXCR, one entry per CDR3 protein. This sample carries some 370,000 distinct CDR3 sequences, approximately 47% of them seen once, and the ten largest clones take around 53%. The sequencing input was blood. These receptors were obtained from a man between 60 and 75 years old in good health.

This clonotype occurred a few times. The chain couples TRBV10-3 to TRBJ2-1; no definite D call. Germline lookup yields CDR1 ENHRY and CDR2 SYGVKD. The CDR3 is 14 residues long. V lost 5 bases, J lost 12 bases, and 20 bases lay in between. Written as DNA, the CDR3 is TGTGCCATCAGTAATGCAGAGGTTCCGCGAGGGCAGTTCTTC. Protein sequence: CAISNAEVPRGQFF.

This clonotype was detected a few times. This chain uses TRBV20-1 with TRBJ2-7; D remains unclear. The CDR3 sequence is 13 residues long. CDR1 and CDR2 from the germline V gene are DFQATT and SNEGSKA (reference sequence). The V and J ends lost 1 base and 2 bases respectively, with 9 bases between them. CDR3 in DNA: TGCAGTGCTAGAGGGAGCATGACCTACGAGCAGTACTTC. It specifies CSARGSMTYEQYF.

This chain uses TRBV7-8 with TRBJ2-1; 7 bases fit TRBD2. The CDR3 consists of 16 residues. Germline assignment: CDR1 SGHVS and CDR2 FQNEAQ. Trimming at V came to 0 bases and at J to 6 bases, leaving 8 bases not matched to a gene. The CDR3 nucleotides read TGTGCCAGCAGCTTAGCGGGGGGAGGGAGGGTCAATGAGCAGTTCTTC. It yields the protein CASSLAGGGRVNEQFF.

The chain carries TRBV6-2 or TRBV6-3 and TRBJ2-6, with D uncertain. This CDR3 is 18 amino acids long. V was shortened by 5 bases and J by 0 bases, with 17 bases between the two germline ends. The germline gives CDR1 MNHEY, CDR2 SVGEGT. The CDR3 loop is CASSPYTDGNSGANVLTF. As DNA, the CDR3 is TGTGCCAGCAGTCCCTACACGGACGGAAACTCTGGGGCCAACGTCCTGACTTTC.

A word on this clonotype: The junction departs from the called germline gene at one end, perhaps through a read error. The CDR3 here is CASSRSGGNERFF. The DNA of the CDR3 is TGTGCCAGCTCCCGTTCCGGGGGCAATGAGCGGTTCTTC. The chain carries TRBV18 and TRBJ2-1, with D perhaps being TRBD1 or TRBD2 (6 bases each). The V gene's germline CDR1 is KGHSH and CDR2 LQKENI. The CDR3 loop spans 13 amino acids.

This rearrangement joins TRBV29-1 to TRBJ2-7; D is undetermined. The CDR3 runs 13 residues. Germline values: CDR1 SQVTM, CDR2 ANQGSEA. The V end was cut by 0 bases, the J end by 5 bases, with 11 bases between. For the CDR3, the DNA is TGCAGCGTTGAAGATCTTCGTAGGGACGAGCAGTACTTC. Protein product: CSVEDLRRDEQYF.

The V call is TRBV20-1, the J call TRBJ2-7; tentatively, D is TRBD1 (6 bases). The CDR3 contains 16 residues. The V end was cut by 6 bases, the J end by 4 bases, with 25 bases between. From germline, CDR1 is DFQATT and CDR2 SNEGSKA (reference sequence). For the CDR3, the DNA is TGCAGTGCCGCCCGGGACAAATCCCTTCCCATTTACGAGCAGTACTTC. Translated, it gives CSAARDKSLPIYEQYF.

This clonotype is a singleton in its sample. The chain links TRBV27 to TRBJ2-4, with 7 nucleotides matching TRBD1. The better agreement between TRBJ2-5 and the DNA end casts doubt on the J call. Germline values: CDR1 MNHEY, CDR2 SMNVEV (reference sequence). CDR3 length: 15 amino acids. The CDR3 loop reads CASSRTRDSQETQYF. CDR3 nucleotide sequence: TGTGCCAGCAGCCGAACCCGGGACAGCCAAGAGACCCAGTACTTC.

The genes are TRBV6-6 and TRBJ2-7; 7 bases are shared with TRBD2. The CDR3 runs 15 residues. CDR1 and CDR2 from the germline V gene are MNHNY and SVGAGI (reference sequence). The trim removed 6 bases at V and 2 bases at J, leaving 10 bases unmatched. The CDR3 loop reads CASSPLWTSTYEQYF. CDR3 DNA sequence: TGTGCCAGCAGCCCTTTATGGACTAGTACCTACGAGCAGTACTTC.

The chain employs TRBV20-1 and TRBJ1-1, with 8 bases that match TRBD1. This CDR3 region has 14 residues. With V trimmed by 5 bases and J by 1 base, 6 bases remained unmatched. The germline V gene encodes CDR1 DFQATT and CDR2 SNEGSKA (reference sequence). This CDR3 reads CSAPRTGKNTEAFF. The CDR3 nucleotides are TGCAGTGCTCCCCGGACAGGGAAGAACACTGAAGCTTTCTTT.

The V and J genes are TRBV13 and TRBJ2-3; 13 nucleotides align to TRBD2. The CDR3 is 17 amino acids. CDR1 is PRHDT and CDR2 is FYEKMQ in the germline V gene (reference sequence). V trimming: 5 bases; J trimming: 3 bases; junction bases outside the gene matches: 8. CDR3 sequence: CASSPGTSGIGTDTQYF. CDR3 DNA: TGTGCCAGCAGCCCCGGGACTAGCGGGATAGGTACAGATACGCAGTATTTT. The full variable domain, rest sourced from reference TRBV13 and TRBJ2-3, is AAGVIQSPRHLIKEKRETATLKCYPIPRHDTVYWYQQGPGQDPQFLISFYEKMQSDKGSIPDRFSAQQFSDYHSELNMSSLELGDSALYFCASSPGTSGIGTDTQYFGPGTRLTVL.

V is TRBV30 and J is TRBJ2-7, with TRBD1 matching over 11 bases. The J call is uncertain, as TRBJ2-5 better fits the DNA end. The CDR3 runs to 14 residues. The V gene's germline CDR1 is GTSNPN and CDR2 SVGIG (reference sequence). CDR3 DNA sequence: TGTGCCTGGGGGGACAGGGGGGGATTAAAGACCCAGTACTTC. Translating it yields CAWGDRGGLKTQYF.

J is TRBJ2-7 and V is TRBV5-1, with a weak D call TRBD1 (6 bases). The ends were cut back, 4 bases at V and 3 bases at J, with 14 bases in the middle. This CDR3 region has 14 residues. Germline CDR1 SGHRS, CDR2 YFSETQ. Written as DNA, the CDR3 is TGCGCCAGCAGCCACTCAGGGGTCCTCTACGAGCAGTACTTC. Translation: CASSHSGVLYEQYF.

This clonotype was observed a single time. Mismatch with germline at one junction end may stem from a read error. The chain couples TRBV29-1 to TRBJ2-3; D is perhaps TRBD2 (5 bases). From germline, CDR1 is SQVTM and CDR2 ANQGSEA. The CDR3 runs 13 residues. In DNA, the CDR3 is TGTAGCGTCCCGGACGGATTCACAGATACGCAGTATTTT. It codes for CSVPDGFTDTQYF.